The 15 T cell receptor beta chains below come from one sample, sequenced in a study of T cells in Graves' hyperthyroidism and ophthalmopathy. Template material for amplifying TCR beta CDR3 regions consisted of RNA transcripts. First-round RT-PCR with HTBI primers amplified the TCR CDR3 region. TCRdb reprocessed the multiplex PCR reads with MiXCR, giving one entry per CDR3 protein. Here the sample spans approximately 620,000 distinct CDR3 sequences, more than 15% being singletons. The material sequenced was blood. The receptors shown here come from a woman between 40 and 50 years old with Graves' ophthalmopathy.

The table lists this clonotype with a few counts. This chain uses TRBV20-1 with TRBJ1-2, with TRBD1 as a possible D gene (6 bases). This CDR3 comprises 13 residues. Germline V gene data show CDR1 as DFQATT and CDR2 as SNEGSKA (reference sequence). Trimming cost V 6 bases and J 7 bases, with 18 bases left between them. The CDR3 is CSAEVQGTSGYTF. The CDR3 DNA is TGCAGTGCGGAGGTTCAAGGGACAAGTGGCTACACCTTC.

The chain carries TRBV7-2 and TRBJ2-7; 10 bases map to TRBD2. Germline V gene sequence: CDR1 SGHTA, CDR2 FQGNSA. The CDR3 has 16 residues. The V gene end was trimmed by 5 bases and the J gene end by 6 bases; junction bases not matched to a gene: 13. CDR3 nucleotide sequence: TGTGCCAGCAGCCCCTCTCCTAGCGGGAGTTATGGCGAGCAGTACTTC. Its translation: CASSPSPSGSYGEQYF. Full variable domain (rest looked up from reference TRBV7-2 and TRBJ2-7): GAGVSQSPSNKVTEKGKDVELRCDPISGHTALYWYRQSLGQGLEFLIYFQGNSAPDKSGLPSDRFSAERTGGSVSTLTIQRTQQEDSAVYLCASSPSPSGSYGEQYFGPGTRLTVT.

The sample holds a few counts of this clonotype. A much larger clone differs from this one at a single base, so this may be a read error. In this CDR3 the conserved last residue, phenylalanine or tryptophan, is missing, so a read error is likely. CDR3 sequence (DNA): TGTGCCAGCAGAACACAGGGGGCAAGGGACTACGAGCAGTACCTC. It is translated as CASRTQGARDYEQYL. The chain is built from TRBV11-2 and TRBJ2-7; 9 nucleotides align to TRBD1. Germline V gives CDR1 SGHAT, CDR2 FQNNGV. The CDR3 is made up of 15 amino acids. Trimming took 6 bases from V and 3 from J; bases not matched to a gene: 9.

At least ten counts were recorded for this clonotype. J is TRBJ1-2 and V is TRBV20-1; 10 nucleotides match TRBD1. After removal of 6 bases from V and 2 bases from J, the junction contained 6 bases not matched to a gene. In germline, CDR1 is DFQATT, CDR2 SNEGSKA (reference sequence). The CDR3 extends over 14 amino acids. CDR3 residues: CSAHGQGENYGYTF. Written as DNA, the CDR3 is TGCAGTGCACATGGACAGGGGGAGAACTATGGCTACACCTTC.

To note about this clonotype: This may be a read error: a much more frequent sequence differs by one nucleotide. The J gene is TRBJ1-3, the V gene TRBV3-1; D is unclear. CDR1 LGHDT and CDR2 YNNKEL come from the germline V gene (reference sequence). This CDR3 region has 12 residues. The CDR3 DNA follows: TGTGCCAGCAGCCCTCATGGAGACACCATATATTTT. Protein product: CASSPHGDTIYF.

With respect to this clonotype: A read error may explain this, as a much larger clone is one base away. The chain is built from TRBV27 and TRBJ1-2, with a possible D match to TRBD1 (5 bases). CDR1 MNHEY and CDR2 SMNVEV come from the germline V gene (reference sequence). V was pared by 5 bases and J by 9 bases, with 16 bases between. This CDR3 spans 13 amino acids. CDR3 DNA: TGTGCCAGCAGTGAACAGGACAACCGTCGCTACACCTTC. This gives the protein CASSEQDNRRYTF.

A word on this clonotype: This may stem from a read error, because a much larger clone lies one nucleotide away. The rearrangement uses TRBV18 and TRBJ2-7, with TRBD1 as a possible D gene (6 bases). Germline V gene sequence: CDR1 KGHSH, CDR2 LQKENI. This CDR3 has 13 residues. The CDR3 protein is CASPPPGVYGQYF. CDR3 sequence (DNA): TGTGCCAGCCCACCCCCAGGGGTCTACGGGCAGTACTTC.

V is TRBV27 and J is TRBJ1-2, with a possible D match to TRBD1 (6 bases). Trimming left V 8 bases short and J 2 bases short, with 15 bases between. The length of the CDR3 is 14 residues. From germline, CDR1 is MNHEY and CDR2 SMNVEV (reference sequence). The CDR3 region has the DNA TGTGCCAGCCGAGGGGCGGGACAAAACTATGGCTACACCTTC. Translation gives CASRGAGQNYGYTF.

V gene TRBV4-1 combines with J gene TRBJ2-2; 8 positions match TRBD2. The CDR3 totals 15 residues. Germline-derived CDR1 and CDR2 are MGHRA and YSYEKL. With 4 bases clipped from V and 5 bases from J, the junction kept 6 bases outside the gene matches. The CDR3 spells CASSPRGGRTGELFF. The DNA of the CDR3 is TGCGCCAGCAGCCCTCGGGGGGGTCGGACCGGGGAGCTGTTTTTT.

This clonotype was recorded at least ten times. The rearrangement uses TRBV6-2 or TRBV6-3 and TRBJ2-5; 8 bases agree with TRBD2. The length of the CDR3 is 15 residues. Unmatched junction bases numbered 10, after V lost 5 bases and J lost 5 bases. Germline CDR1 reads MNHEY; CDR2 reads SVGEGT. CDR3 DNA: TGTGCCAGCAGTGAGCAACTAGCGGCCTGGGAGACCCAGTACTTC. It yields the protein CASSEQLAAWETQYF.

This clonotype was seen repeatedly, ten times or more. The rearrangement links TRBV6-1 to TRBJ2-2; 9 positions match TRBD1. CDR1 and CDR2 from the germline V gene are MNHNS and SASEGT. With V trimmed by 6 bases and J by 5 bases, 4 bases remained unmatched. The length of the CDR3 is 14 residues. CDR3 amino acids: CASRGQGVTGELFF. The CDR3 nucleotides are TGTGCCAGCAGGGGACAGGGTGTTACCGGGGAGCTGTTTTTT.

This clonotype showed up just a few times. The chain uses TRBV15 and TRBJ1-1; perhaps TRBD1 as D (5 bases). The germline CDR1 and CDR2 sequences are LNHNV and YYDKDF (reference sequence). V lost 0 bases, J lost 0 bases, and 14 bases lay in between. The CDR3 totals 17 residues. Here the CDR3 DNA reads TGTGCCACCAGCAGAGATTGGGACGCGACAGTGAACACTGAAGCTTTCTTT. Translation: CATSRDWDATVNTEAFF.

Many counts were recorded for this clonotype. V usage is TRBV28 and J usage is TRBJ1-5, with D unresolved. This CDR3 comprises 13 residues. Deletions cut 8 bases from V and 3 bases from J, with 11 bases between. The V gene's germline CDR1 is MDHEN and CDR2 SYDVKM. The CDR3 bases are TGTGCCAGCGTCGCCTCGATCAATCAGCCCCAGCATTTT. This sequence encodes CASVASINQPQHF.

The table lists this clonotype with a count of one. Given a much more abundant clone one base away, this may be a read error. The conserved final phenylalanine or tryptophan is absent from the CDR3, which likely points to a read error. This sequence joins TRBV29-1 and TRBJ1-1; maybe TRBD1 (5 bases). CDR3 length equals 12 residues. The V and J ends lost 6 bases and 1 base respectively, with 9 bases between them. Germline CDR1 is SQVTM and CDR2 is ANQGSEA. CDR3 amino acids: CSVNDRNTEAFS. In DNA, the CDR3 is TGCAGCGTCAACGACAGGAACACTGAAGCTTTCTCT.

This clonotype was seen a handful of times. The genes are TRBV20-1 and TRBJ2-3; TRBD1 aligns across 12 bases. The length of the CDR3 is 19 residues. With V trimmed by 3 bases and J by 0 bases, 13 bases remained unmatched. Germline assignment: CDR1 DFQATT and CDR2 SNEGSKA (reference sequence). This chain's CDR3 is CSASGFGTGGWGSTDTQYF. The CDR3 DNA is TGCAGTGCTAGTGGTTTCGGGACAGGGGGCTGGGGTAGCACAGATACGCAGTATTTT.